Presented here are 24 T cell receptor beta chains from one specimen sequenced in a study of blood T cell repertoires in COVID-19 (dated by TCRdb to between 2020 and 2021). The protocol used for the library was the immunoSEQ multiplex PCR assay. TCRdb took this table from immuneACCESS and kept in-frame rearrangements with V and J called. Such tables lack part of the clones; where checked against another copy, unresolved V genes explain under half of the gap, and the rest is unexplained. This sample has about 300,000 clones in its table, and around 85% of those were observed once. Roughly 1.5% of the sample lies in the top ten. Sample: peripheral blood. All receptors derive from a human donor with COVID-19, enrolled during active disease. The donor label of this sample is uncertain.

The V call is TRBV5-1, the J call TRBJ2-5; tentatively, D is TRBD1 (5 bases). Trimming pared 2 bases from V and 1 base from J, leaving 9 bases between. The germline V gene encodes CDR1 SGHRS and CDR2 YFSETQ. The CDR3 sequence is 14 residues long. The CDR3 is CASSFRVSQETQYF. The CDR3 bases are TGCGCCAGCAGCTTCAGGGTGTCCCAAGAGACCCAGTACTTC.

V is TRBV6-1 and J is TRBJ2-3, with TRBD1 identical over 10 bases. This CDR3 region has 16 residues. Per the germline V gene, CDR1 is MNHNS and CDR2 is SASEGT. V lost 3 bases and J lost 5; bases outside the gene matches: 8. The CDR3 nucleotides are TGTGCCAGCAGTGACCCCCGGACAGGGGGAAGAGATACGCAGTATTTT. It translates to CASSDPRTGGRDTQYF.

The rearrangement links TRBV18 to TRBJ2-7; 11 bases match TRBD2. The ends lost 6 bases at V and 0 bases at J; junction bases unmatched: 7. The CDR3 totals 16 residues. Germline V gene lookup returns CDR1 KGHSH and CDR2 LQKENI. CDR3: CASSQLAGEISYEQYF. The CDR3 DNA reads TGTGCCAGCTCGCAACTAGCGGGAGAGATCTCCTACGAGCAGTACTTC.

The chain combines TRBV24-1 with TRBJ2-1, with D possibly matching TRBD2 (6 bases). The CDR3 totals 16 residues. Trimming left V 5 bases short and J 0 bases short, with 13 bases between. CDR1 and CDR2 (germline): KGHDR, SFDVKD. The CDR3 nucleotides are TGTGCCACCAGTGGGTTGCGGGGTAGCTCCTACAATGAGCAGTTCTTC. It encodes CATSGLRGSSYNEQFF.

The CDR3 spells CASSSRGEDIGYTF. The CDR3 DNA reads TGTGCCAGTAGTTCCCGGGGGGAAGATATTGGCTACACCTTC. The chain has TRBV19 and TRBJ1-2; a possible D gene is TRBD1 (5 bases). From germline, CDR1 is LNHDA and CDR2 SQIVND (reference sequence). The length of the CDR3 is 14 residues. Trimming shortened V by 5 bases and J by 7 bases, and 17 bases separated the two germline ends.

V and J are TRBV12-5 and TRBJ2-2; 10 bases line up with TRBD1. Germline CDR1 is LGHNT and CDR2 is FRNRAP. The junction had 6 bases not matched to a gene; V was cut back by 1 base and J by 4 bases. CDR3 length: 17 amino acids. The CDR3 reads CASGLGRDRGSTGELFF. CDR3 nucleotide sequence: TGTGCTAGTGGTTTGGGGCGGGACAGGGGTTCCACCGGGGAGCTGTTTTTT.

The sample holds one count of this clone. V is TRBV6-5 and J is TRBJ1-5, with 9 bases that match TRBD1. The CDR3 runs to 14 residues. The germline CDR1 and CDR2 sequences are MNHEY and SVGAGI. Trimming cost V 7 bases and J 2 bases; bases outside gene matches: 3. The CDR3 region has the DNA TGTGCCAGCAACCGGGACAGGGGCAATCAGCCCCAGCATTTT. Protein sequence: CASNRDRGNQPQHF.

V usage is TRBV7-3 and J usage is TRBJ2-1; 16 bases agree with TRBD2. Looked up from germline, CDR1 is SGHTA and CDR2 is FQGTGA. This CDR3 is 18 amino acids long. V was clipped by 0 bases and J by 3 bases; unmatched bases: 2. DNA for the CDR3: TGTGCCAGCAGCTTAACCGGGACTAGCGGGAGGGTCTACAATGAGCAGTTCTTC. It codes for CASSLTGTSGRVYNEQFF.

The chain carries TRBV5-4 and TRBJ1-1; 8 bases fit TRBD1. Trimming at V came to 2 bases and at J to 7 bases, leaving 7 bases not matched to a gene. Germline lookup yields CDR1 SGHNT and CDR2 YYREEE (reference sequence). The CDR3 covers 14 residues. In DNA, the CDR3 is TGTGCCAGCAGCTTCAGGACAGGGAGGTTTGAAGCTTTCTTT. This sequence encodes CASSFRTGRFEAFF.

V and J are TRBV5-4 and TRBJ2-1, with TRBD2 identical over 10 bases. The germline gives CDR1 SGHNT, CDR2 YYREEE (reference sequence). The J segment lost 1 base and the V segment lost 3 bases, leaving 4 bases of the junction unmatched. The CDR3 spans 16 residues. The CDR3 reads CASSSNSGRSYNEQFF. The CDR3 DNA is TGTGCCAGCAGCTCCAATAGCGGGAGGTCCTACAATGAGCAGTTCTTC.

The chain recombines TRBV5-1 with TRBJ2-1; D may be TRBD2 (6 bases). The CDR3 runs to 14 residues. V was clipped by 0 bases and J by 5 bases, with 9 bases between them. In germline, CDR1 is SGHRS, CDR2 YFSETQ. The CDR3 nucleotides read TGCGCCAGCAGCTTGGAGGGACTTAACAATGAGCAGTTCTTC. It is translated as CASSLEGLNNEQFF.

The J gene is TRBJ2-5, the V gene TRBV29-1; 7 bases align to TRBD1. The CDR3 is 14 residues long. Trimming at V came to 4 bases and at J to 2 bases, leaving 7 bases not matched to a gene. Per the germline V gene, CDR1 is SQVTM and CDR2 is ANQGSEA. CDR3 sequence: CSVGQGEPQETQYF. Here the CDR3 DNA reads TGCAGCGTTGGACAGGGAGAACCTCAAGAGACCCAGTACTTC.

CDR3 amino acids: CASSPNRVQPQHF. As DNA, the CDR3 is TGTGCCAGCAGTCCAAACAGGGTTCAGCCCCAGCATTTT. This rearrangement joins TRBV6-5 to TRBJ1-5; a weak D match, TRBD1 (6 bases). The germline V gene encodes CDR1 MNHEY and CDR2 SVGAGI. The CDR3 runs 13 residues. V dropped 5 bases and J dropped 6 bases, with 11 bases sitting between them.

This clone was recorded once. The chain is built from TRBV10-3 and TRBJ2-3, with TRBD2 matching over 8 bases. V was pared by 2 bases and J by 0 bases, with 7 bases of the junction left unmatched. The germline CDR1 and CDR2 sequences are ENHRY and SYGVKD. The CDR3 contains 17 residues. The CDR3 reads CAISESGLAESTDTQYF. The CDR3 bases are TGTGCCATCAGTGAGAGTGGACTAGCCGAAAGCACAGATACGCAGTATTTT.

CDR3 DNA sequence: TGTGCCAGCAGCGCGACAGATCTATACACTGAAGCTTTCTTT. It is translated as CASSATDLYTEAFF. The V call is TRBV9, the J call TRBJ1-1, with D perhaps matching TRBD1 (5 bases). Germline V lookup: CDR1 SGDLS, CDR2 YYNGEE. The CDR3 consists of 14 residues. The ends were cut back, 3 bases at V and 3 bases at J, with 12 bases in the middle.

The chain links TRBV11-1 to TRBJ2-1, with 7 bases fitting TRBD2. CDR1 SGHAT and CDR2 FQDESV come from the germline V gene (reference sequence). After removal of 1 base from V and 2 bases from J, the junction contained 2 bases not matched to a gene. CDR3 length: 15 residues. In DNA, the CDR3 is TGTGCCAGCAGCTTAGAGGGGACTACCTACAATGAGCAGTTCTTC. Translation gives CASSLEGTTYNEQFF.

This chain links TRBV21-1 with TRBJ1-4. TRBV21-1 is given as a pseudogene. CDR3 length equals 17 residues. This chain's CDR3 is CASSKSWSPLANEKLFF. CDR3 coding DNA: TGTGCCAGCAGCAAATCGTGGTCACCCCTAGCTAATGAAAAACTGTTTTTT.

The V gene is TRBV19, the J gene TRBJ2-6, with TRBD1 as a possible D gene (6 bases). The CDR3 length is 16 residues. The germline CDR1 and CDR2 sequences are LNHDA and SQIVND (reference sequence). Trimming stripped 4 bases from V and 0 bases from J, with 10 bases between. CDR3 bases: TGTGCCAGTAGTACTACAGGGATCTCTGGGGCCAACGTCCTGACTTTC. Translated, it gives CASSTTGISGANVLTF. Supplemented by reference TRBV19 and TRBJ2-6, the full variable domain reads DGGITQSPKYLFRKEGQNVTLSCEQNLNHDAMYWYRQDPGQGLRLIYYSQIVNDFQKGDIAEGYSVSREKKESFPLTVTSAQKNPTAFYLCASSTTGISGANVLTFGAGSRLTVL.

The chain links TRBV19 to TRBJ2-7; maybe TRBD1 (6 bases). V shed 4 bases and J shed 4 bases, with 11 bases lying between them. The CDR3 covers 13 residues. Germline CDR1 LNHDA, CDR2 SQIVND (reference sequence). CDR3: CASSRRTAYEQYF. CDR3 DNA: TGTGCCAGTAGTAGGCGGACAGCGTACGAGCAGTACTTC.

This clone was detected only once. The chain combines TRBV2 with TRBJ2-1; 8 positions agree with TRBD2. After removal of 1 base from V and 5 bases from J, the junction contained 4 bases not matched to a gene. CDR3 length: 15 amino acids. Looked up from germline, CDR1 is SNHLY and CDR2 is FYNNEI. As DNA, the CDR3 is TGTGCCAGCAGTGAAGAACTAGCGGCAAACAATGAGCAGTTCTTC. Translating it yields CASSEELAANNEQFF.

This chain uses TRBV29-1 with TRBJ2-1, with 14 bases lining up with TRBD2. The CDR3 has 16 residues. With 5 bases clipped from V and 5 bases from J, the junction kept 8 bases outside the gene matches. Germline CDR1 is SQVTM and CDR2 is ANQGSEA. The CDR3 DNA is TGCAGCGTTCTCTCCCCGACTAGCGGGAGGGACAATGAGCAGTTCTTC. Amino acids: CSVLSPTSGRDNEQFF.

The chain couples TRBV11-1 to TRBJ2-7, with 12 bases lining up with TRBD2. The germline gives CDR1 SGHAT, CDR2 FQDESV (reference sequence). The CDR3 has 14 residues. The trim removed 4 bases at V and 6 bases at J, leaving 4 bases unmatched. The CDR3 region is CASSSGLAGVEQYF. As DNA, the CDR3 is TGTGCCAGCAGCTCGGGACTAGCGGGTGTCGAGCAGTACTTC.

V and J are TRBV19 and TRBJ2-6; 11 bases agree with TRBD1. Trimming removed 5 bases from V and 0 bases from J; junction bases left unmatched: 3. Germline V gene sequence: CDR1 LNHDA, CDR2 SQIVND (reference sequence). The CDR3 sequence is 17 residues long. The chain's CDR3 is CASSVGTGGSGANVLTF. The CDR3 DNA is TGTGCCAGTAGTGTCGGGACAGGGGGCTCTGGGGCCAACGTCCTGACTTTC.

The chain is built from TRBV10-3 and TRBJ2-5, with 8 bases that match TRBD1. The germline V gene encodes CDR1 ENHRY and CDR2 SYGVKD. The CDR3 loop spans 16 amino acids. V was pared by 0 bases and J by 2 bases, with 5 bases of the junction left unmatched. Here the CDR3 reads CAISESHRTGQETQYF. In DNA, the CDR3 is TGTGCCATCAGTGAGTCCCATCGGACAGGGCAAGAGACCCAGTACTTC.